This passage covers 23 T cell receptor beta chains from one sample sequenced in a study of CD8+CD57+ T cells in acquired aplastic anemia. Genomic DNA, the template, was used for profiling of the TCR beta VDJ and CDR3. Using its own MiXCR run on the reads, TCRdb lists one record per CDR3 protein. The sample has roughly 170,000 distinct CDR3 sequences; less than 50% are singletons. Patients picked for sequencing had shown CD8+CD57+ cell expansion detected by flow cytometry. The source material was sorted CD4+, CD8+, or CD8+CD57+ T cells (not recorded which) from PBMCs. The receptors stem from a human donor with aplastic anemia.

The rearrangement links TRBV15 to TRBJ2-1; D remains unclear. V was trimmed by 1 base and J by 5 bases, leaving 6 bases between them. The CDR3 consists of 13 residues. Looked up from germline, CDR1 is LNHNV and CDR2 is YYDKDF (reference sequence). The DNA of the CDR3 is TGTGCCACCAGCAGAGGGACCAACAATGAGCAGTTCTTC. Translated: CATSRGTNNEQFF.

This clonotype was observed a handful of times. This chain links TRBV4-1 with TRBJ1-3; possible D gene TRBD1, 5 bases. Germline lookup yields CDR1 MGHRA and CDR2 YSYEKL. V was trimmed by 4 bases and J by 0 bases, leaving 13 bases between them. The CDR3 is 16 amino acids. CDR3 in DNA: TGCGCCAGCAGCCCTTTTGGGGCGAGCTCTGGAAACACCATATATTTT. Its translation: CASSPFGASSGNTIYF.

The chain joins TRBV20-1 to TRBJ2-5; D tentatively reads TRBD1 or TRBD2 (6 bases each). Germline V CDR1 and CDR2: DFQATT, SNEGSKA (reference sequence). This CDR3 contains 12 residues. Trimming shortened V by 6 bases and J by 5 bases, and 13 bases separated the two germline ends. CDR3 residues: CSARGGWETQYF. The CDR3 DNA sequence: TGCAGTGCCCGAGGGGGGTGGGAGACCCAGTACTTC.

This clonotype occurred many times. The chain carries TRBV12-3 or TRBV12-4 and TRBJ1-2, with 9 bases matching TRBD1. V trimming: 4 bases; J trimming: 5 bases; junction bases outside the gene matches: 5. This CDR3 region has 14 residues. CDR3 DNA sequence: TGTGCCAGCAGTTCTACAGGGGGCGAGTATGGCTACACCTTC. Translating it yields CASSSTGGEYGYTF.

The genes are TRBV29-1 and TRBJ2-6; no reliable D call. The V end was cut by 6 bases, the J end by 0 bases, with 9 bases between. The CDR3 has 14 amino acids. Germline lookup yields CDR1 SQVTM and CDR2 ANQGSEA. The CDR3 region is CSVWESSGANVLTF. The CDR3 DNA sequence: TGCAGCGTGTGGGAATCCTCTGGGGCCAACGTCCTGACTTTC.

The rearrangement uses TRBV24-1 and TRBJ1-1; the D gene is possibly TRBD1 (5 bases). The CDR3 has 15 amino acids. V was trimmed by 4 bases and J by 3 bases, leaving 14 bases between them. CDR1 and CDR2 (germline): KGHDR, SFDVKD. The CDR3 region has the DNA TGTGCCACCAGTGAGCTCGGGGGTGGGTACACTGAAGCTTTCTTT. Residues: CATSELGGGYTEAFF.

The rearrangement uses TRBV7-6 and TRBJ2-7, with 7 bases aligning to TRBD1. The CDR3 consists of 16 residues. The V and J ends lost 1 base and 3 bases, in that order; junction bases with no gene match: 9. The germline CDR1 and CDR2 sequences are SGHVS and FNYEAQ. The CDR3 loop is CASSLELAGGDYEQYF. As DNA, the CDR3 is TGTGCCAGCAGCTTAGAGTTGGCAGGGGGAGACTACGAGCAGTACTTC.

This clonotype appeared a few times. This sequence joins TRBV10-3 and TRBJ2-7; D is ambiguous. In germline, CDR1 is ENHRY, CDR2 SYGVKD. V gave up 4 bases and J gave up 13 bases, with 20 bases separating them. CDR3 length equals 13 residues. The CDR3, as DNA: TGTGCCATCAGTGCAAATCTTCGGGCCGGTCCATACTTC. This translates into CAISANLRAGPYF.

As DNA, the CDR3 is TGTGCCAGTAGTATAGGGGGGGTGAGAGTCGCTGAAGCTTTCTTT. Protein product: CASSIGGVRVAEAFF. The rearrangement links TRBV19 to TRBJ1-1, with a weak D call TRBD1 (5 bases). The CDR3 has 15 amino acids. The V end lost 1 base, the J end lost 6 bases, and 15 bases lay between the germline ends. Germline V gene lookup returns CDR1 LNHDA and CDR2 SQIVND (reference sequence).

This clonotype was observed many times. J is TRBJ2-4 and V is TRBV7-9; 8 nucleotides match TRBD1. The CDR3 length is 13 residues. Germline V gene sequence: CDR1 SEHNR, CDR2 FQNEAQ (reference sequence). V gave up 6 bases and J gave up 9 bases; unmatched junction bases: 7. The CDR3: CASRDETGGIQYF. CDR3 nucleotides: TGTGCCAGCAGGGACGAAACAGGGGGCATTCAGTACTTC.

This chain joins TRBV28 and TRBJ2-7, with a tentative D call TRBD1 (6 bases). The germline CDR1 and CDR2 sequences are MDHEN and SYDVKM. V dropped 7 bases and J dropped 4 bases, with 14 bases sitting between them. This CDR3 comprises 13 residues. For the CDR3, the DNA is TGTGCCAGCACTCCGGGACACAAGTACGAGCAGTACTTC. Amino acid sequence: CASTPGHKYEQYF. Supplemented by reference TRBV28 and TRBJ2-7, the full variable domain reads DVKVTQSSRYLVKRTGEKVFLECVQDMDHENMFWYRQDPGLGLRLIYFSYDVKMKEKGDIPEGYSVSREKKERFSLILESASTNQTSMYLCASTPGHKYEQYFGPGTRLTVT.

The rearrangement joins TRBV7-9 to TRBJ1-4, with 7 bases that match TRBD1. Germline CDR1 reads SEHNR; CDR2 reads FQNEAQ (reference sequence). The CDR3 is 14 residues long. V shed 5 bases, J shed 5 bases, and the junction held 5 bases outside the gene matches. The CDR3 is CASSPGGQNEKLFF. In DNA form, the CDR3 reads TGTGCCAGCAGCCCAGGGGGTCAGAATGAAAAACTGTTTTTT.

The chain combines TRBV7-3 with TRBJ2-7; D is undetermined. The CDR3 covers 13 residues. Germline values: CDR1 SGHTA, CDR2 FQGTGA. Deletions cut 1 base from V and 2 bases from J, with 6 bases between. CDR3 region: CASSLNSAYEQYF. CDR3 nucleotide sequence: TGTGCCAGCAGCTTAAATTCGGCCTACGAGCAGTACTTC.

This clonotype was seen a handful of times. The chain joins TRBV28 to TRBJ2-7; the match to TRBD1 covers 9 bases. J lost 11 bases, V lost 5 bases, and 4 bases had no gene match. This CDR3 contains 11 residues. Germline CDR1 reads MDHEN; CDR2 reads SYDVKM. CDR3 sequence reads: CASSLRDREYF. In nucleotides, the CDR3 is TGTGCCAGCAGTCTAAGGGACAGGGAGTACTTC.

J is TRBJ2-1 and V is TRBV7-6, with D perhaps matching TRBD2 (7 bases). The V gene's germline CDR1 is SGHVS and CDR2 FNYEAQ. CDR3 length: 14 amino acids. The V end was cut by 6 bases, the J end by 5 bases, with 14 bases between. The CDR3 sequence is CASSLRGGHNEQFF. CDR3 sequence (DNA): TGTGCCAGCAGTTTGAGGGGGGGCCACAATGAGCAGTTCTTC.

CDR3 in DNA: TGTGCCAGCAGCTTATATGATGAGCAGTTCTTC. It is translated as CASSLYDEQFF. The chain carries TRBV7-9 and TRBJ2-1; D gene unclear. CDR1 is SEHNR and CDR2 is FQNEAQ in the germline V gene (reference sequence). Trimming left V 2 bases short and J 8 bases short, with 4 bases between. The CDR3 is 11 amino acids.

This clonotype was observed many times. Written as DNA, the CDR3 is TGTGCCAGCAGCTTAAGGGGGGTGAACGGGGAGCTGTTTTTT. This codes for CASSLRGVNGELFF. V and J are TRBV7-2 and TRBJ2-2; D possibly matches TRBD1 or TRBD2 (6 bases each). Germline-derived CDR1 and CDR2 are SGHTA and FQGNSA. V was pared by 2 bases and J by 7 bases, with 11 bases between. The CDR3 spans 14 residues.

The chain recombines TRBV6-4 with TRBJ2-1, with 7 bases that match TRBD2. With 0 bases clipped from V and 6 bases from J, the junction kept 5 bases outside the gene matches. The CDR3 totals 15 residues. Germline lookup yields CDR1 MRHNA and CDR2 SNTAGT. The CDR3 protein is CASSDSVAGLNEQFF. The CDR3 coding sequence is TGTGCCAGCAGTGACTCGGTAGCGGGCCTCAATGAGCAGTTCTTC.

V usage is TRBV7-7 and J usage is TRBJ2-7, with a weak D call TRBD1 (5 bases). The CDR3 is 12 residues long. V lost 8 bases, J lost 5 bases, and 13 bases lay in between. Germline V lookup: CDR1 SSHAT, CDR2 FNYEAQ (reference sequence). Here the CDR3 DNA reads TGTGCCAGCTCCCCAGGGTTCGACGAGCAGTACTTC. Protein sequence: CASSPGFDEQYF. Complete variable domain (other parts from reference TRBV7-7 and TRBJ2-7): GAGVSQSPRYKVTKRGQDVTLRCDPISSHATLYWYQQALGQGPEFLTYFNYEAQPDKSGLPSDRFSAERPEGSISTLTIQRTEQRDSAMYRCASSPGFDEQYFGPGTRLTVT.

Here the CDR3 reads CASSIVSRSTDTQYF. CDR3 DNA sequence: TGTGCCAGTAGTATAGTGTCTAGAAGCACAGATACGCAGTATTTT. This chain joins TRBV19 and TRBJ2-3; D is unresolved. This CDR3 has 15 residues. Germline V lookup: CDR1 LNHDA, CDR2 SQIVND (reference sequence). V was pared by 1 base and J by 0 bases, with 8 bases between.

The rearrangement joins TRBV9 to TRBJ2-3; D gene ambiguous. Germline CDR1 and CDR2: SGDLS and YYNGEE. The CDR3 is made up of 13 amino acids. V gave up 0 bases and J gave up 6 bases, with 8 bases separating them. The CDR3: CASSVGLRDTQYF. CDR3 sequence (DNA): TGTGCCAGCAGCGTAGGCTTACGGGATACGCAGTATTTT.

V is TRBV3-1 and J is TRBJ2-1, with unresolved D. Trimming took 0 bases from V and 0 from J, leaving 9 bases between them. The CDR3 has 16 residues. The germline V gene encodes CDR1 LGHDT and CDR2 YNNKEL (reference sequence). This CDR3 is CASSQDLVSSYNEQFF. CDR3 DNA sequence: TGTGCCAGCAGCCAAGACCTAGTTAGCTCCTACAATGAGCAGTTCTTC.

The chain joins TRBV7-9 to TRBJ2-7; D remains unclear. Trimming took off 6 bases at V and 0 bases at J, with 15 bases between the two ends. Germline loops: CDR1 SEHNR, CDR2 FQNEAQ (reference sequence). The CDR3 runs to 15 residues. CDR3 amino acids: CASSYSEANSYEQYF. As DNA, the CDR3 is TGTGCCAGCAGTTACAGCGAGGCGAACTCCTACGAGCAGTACTTC.